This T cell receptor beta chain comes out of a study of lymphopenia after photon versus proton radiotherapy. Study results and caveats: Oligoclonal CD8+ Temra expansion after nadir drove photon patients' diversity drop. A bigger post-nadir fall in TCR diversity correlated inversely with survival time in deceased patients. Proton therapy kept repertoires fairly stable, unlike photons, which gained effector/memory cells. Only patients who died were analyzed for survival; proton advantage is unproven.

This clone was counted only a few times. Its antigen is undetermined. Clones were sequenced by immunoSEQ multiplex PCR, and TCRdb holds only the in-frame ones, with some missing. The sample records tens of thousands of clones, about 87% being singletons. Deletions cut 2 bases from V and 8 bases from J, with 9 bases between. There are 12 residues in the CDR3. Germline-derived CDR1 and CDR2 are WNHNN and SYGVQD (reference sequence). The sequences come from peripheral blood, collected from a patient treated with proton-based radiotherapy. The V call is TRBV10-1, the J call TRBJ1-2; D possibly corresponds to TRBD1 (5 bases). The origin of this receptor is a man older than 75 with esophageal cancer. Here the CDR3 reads CASSERTCGYTF. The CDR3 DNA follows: TGCGCCAGCAGTGAGAGGACATGCGGCTACACCTTC.